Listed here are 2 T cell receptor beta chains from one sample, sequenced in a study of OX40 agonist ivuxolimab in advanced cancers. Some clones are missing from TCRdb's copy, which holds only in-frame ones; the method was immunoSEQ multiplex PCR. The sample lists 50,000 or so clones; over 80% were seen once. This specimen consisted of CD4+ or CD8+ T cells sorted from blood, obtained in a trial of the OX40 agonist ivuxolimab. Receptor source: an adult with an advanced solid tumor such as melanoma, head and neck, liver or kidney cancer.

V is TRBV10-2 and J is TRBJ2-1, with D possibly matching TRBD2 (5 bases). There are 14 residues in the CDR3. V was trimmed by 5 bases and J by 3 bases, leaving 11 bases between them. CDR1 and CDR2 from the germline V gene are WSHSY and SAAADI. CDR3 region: CASSSFAGYNEQFF. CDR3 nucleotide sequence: TGCGCCAGCAGTAGCTTCGCGGGCTACAATGAGCAGTTCTTC.

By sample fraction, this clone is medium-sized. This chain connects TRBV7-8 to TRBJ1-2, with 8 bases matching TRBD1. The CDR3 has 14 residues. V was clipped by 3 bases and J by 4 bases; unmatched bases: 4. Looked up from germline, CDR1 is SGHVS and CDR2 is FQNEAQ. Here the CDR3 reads CASSLDREVYGYTF. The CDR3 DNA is TGTGCCAGCAGCTTGGACAGGGAGGTCTATGGCTACACCTTC. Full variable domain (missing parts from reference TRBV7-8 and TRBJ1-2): GAGVSQSPRYKVAKRGQDVALRCDPISGHVSLFWYQQALGQGPEFLTYFQNEAQLDKSGLPSDRFFAERPEGSVSTLKIQRTQQEDSAVYLCASSLDREVYGYTFGSGTRLTVV.